The present TCR beta chain was sequenced within a study of monozygotic twins with cystic fibrosis. Regarding the study as a whole: Shared CDR3 numbers were not associated with age, concordance or severity. Monozygotic CF twin pairs shared significantly more nucleotide-identical clonotypes than unrelated CF individuals did. J usage was most co-twin-similar in 8 of 16 pairs, V in 13. Median Simpson clonality of 0.0095 suggested naive T cells predominated.

Trimming shortened V by 5 bases and J by 5 bases, and 10 bases separated the two germline ends. The CDR3 spans 13 residues. Looked up from germline, CDR1 is SGHTA and CDR2 is FQGNSA. Only in-frame clones appear in the TCRdb table, and some are missing; sequencing was by immunoSEQ multiplex PCR. The sample has about 11,000 clones, approximately 85% seen once. This clone has a single count. What it binds is not known. The receptor was derived from a young man with cystic fibrosis. The V call is TRBV7-2, the J call TRBJ2-1; D is undetermined. Source material: blood. DNA of the CDR3: TGTGCCAGCAGCCTGATGGTTGACAATGAGCAGTTCTTC. Translated: CASSLMVDNEQFF.